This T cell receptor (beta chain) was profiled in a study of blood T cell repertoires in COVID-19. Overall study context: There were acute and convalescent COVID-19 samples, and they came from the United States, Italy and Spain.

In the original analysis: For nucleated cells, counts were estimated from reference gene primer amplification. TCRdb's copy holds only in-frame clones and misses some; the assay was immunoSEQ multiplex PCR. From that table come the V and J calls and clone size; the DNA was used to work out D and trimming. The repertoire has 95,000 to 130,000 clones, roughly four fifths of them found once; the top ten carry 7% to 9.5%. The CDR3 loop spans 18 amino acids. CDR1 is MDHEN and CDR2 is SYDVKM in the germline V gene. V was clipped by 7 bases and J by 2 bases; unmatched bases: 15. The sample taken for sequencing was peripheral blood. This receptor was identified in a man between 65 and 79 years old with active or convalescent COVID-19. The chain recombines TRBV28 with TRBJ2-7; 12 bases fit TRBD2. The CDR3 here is CASTPVPSGRASPYEQYF. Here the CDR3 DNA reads TGTGCCAGCACCCCCGTCCCTAGCGGGAGGGCCTCCCCCTACGAGCAGTACTTC.